One sample yielded the 21 T cell receptor beta chains listed below, sequenced in a study of beta chain features in type 1 diabetes. As every portion of the isolated RNA was reverse transcribed, the sequencing read expressed TCRB transcripts. TCRdb's copy holds only in-frame clones and misses some; the assay was immunoSEQ multiplex PCR. The table includes approximately 150,000 clones, over 7.5% detected once. Sequencing used central memory CD4+ T cells from blood. The receptor set was obtained from a woman under 30 in good health.

The rearrangement links TRBV2 to TRBJ2-3; 9 positions agree with TRBD2. The germline gives CDR1 SNHLY, CDR2 FYNNEI. This CDR3 region has 15 residues. The ends lost 8 bases at V and 0 bases at J; junction bases unmatched: 6. The CDR3 loop is CASRQLAGSTDTQYF. CDR3 nucleotide sequence: TGTGCCAGCCGTCAGCTAGCGGGGAGCACAGATACGCAGTATTTT.

This clone was counted between two and nine times. The rearrangement uses TRBV6-6 and TRBJ2-5; no clear D gene. The V end was cut by 8 bases, the J end by 4 bases, with 5 bases between. The CDR3 is made up of 10 amino acids. Germline V gene sequence: CDR1 MNHNY, CDR2 SVGAGI (reference sequence). CDR3 region: CASRAETQYF. CDR3 in DNA: TGTGCCAGCCGAGCAGAGACCCAGTACTTC.

This clone was recorded a few times. The chain uses TRBV7-2 and TRBJ2-5; 7 bases match TRBD2. Germline V gene lookup returns CDR1 SGHTA and CDR2 FQGNSA. CDR3 length: 14 amino acids. After removal of 3 bases from V and 5 bases from J, the junction contained 6 bases not matched to a gene. CDR3 nucleotide sequence: TGTGCCAGCAGCTTTACTAGCGCAGAGGAGACCCAGTACTTC. It is translated as CASSFTSAEETQYF.

The V gene is TRBV4-3, the J gene TRBJ2-3; 7 bases are a match to TRBD2. This CDR3 contains 16 residues. Looked up from germline, CDR1 is LGHNA and CDR2 is YSLEER. V lost 4 bases, J lost 1 base, and 8 bases stayed unmatched. In nucleotides, the CDR3 is TGCGCCAGCAGCCCGACTAGCCCCTCGGGCACAGATACGCAGTATTTT. It codes for CASSPTSPSGTDTQYF.

The chain links TRBV5-6 to TRBJ2-5; a possible D gene is TRBD1 (6 bases). V lost 3 bases and J lost 2, with 20 bases in between. Per germline, CDR1 SGHDT and CDR2 YYEEEE. The CDR3 totals 17 residues. CDR3 DNA: TGTGCCAGCAGCTCGACAACTATCGGACAGCGGCAAGAGACCCAGTACTTC. Amino acids: CASSSTTIGQRQETQYF.

The rearrangement joins TRBV4-1 to TRBJ2-4, with 9 positions matching TRBD1. Germline V gene lookup returns CDR1 MGHRA and CDR2 YSYEKL. V shed 4 bases, J shed 0 bases, and the junction held 4 bases outside the gene matches. The CDR3 loop spans 16 amino acids. As DNA, the CDR3 is TGCGCCAGCAGCCGCTTGGACAGGGGAGCCAAAAACATTCAGTACTTC. Its translation: CASSRLDRGAKNIQYF.

The chain is built from TRBV5-1 and TRBJ2-5; tentative D call: TRBD2 (5 bases). Germline V gene sequence: CDR1 SGHRS, CDR2 YFSETQ. V gave up 4 bases and J gave up 2 bases, with 12 bases separating them. The CDR3 loop spans 14 amino acids. CDR3 protein: CASSRDPLQETQYF. The CDR3 coding sequence is TGCGCCAGCAGCCGGGATCCTCTACAAGAGACCCAGTACTTC.

V and J are TRBV5-4 and TRBJ1-4; the D gene is possibly TRBD1 (5 bases). Per germline, CDR1 SGHNT and CDR2 YYREEE (reference sequence). V lost 3 bases and J lost 12, with 18 bases in between. CDR3 length equals 14 residues. CDR3 coding DNA: TGTGCCAGCAGCTCAGGAGACGCCGGGGGGGAACTGTTTTTT. This sequence encodes CASSSGDAGGELFF.

Many counts were recorded for this clone. The rearrangement joins TRBV21-1 to TRBJ1-3. TRBV21-1 is given as a pseudogene. CDR3 length: 13 amino acids. The CDR3 DNA is TGTGACTCGGAGCCGCTATCCAGAAACACCATATATTTT. This codes for CDSEPLSRNTIYF.

The table lists this clone with a few counts. The V gene is TRBV7-2, the J gene TRBJ2-4; 7 bases align to TRBD1. V was pared by 2 bases and J by 9 bases, with 16 bases of the junction left unmatched. This CDR3 has 17 amino acids. Germline V CDR1 and CDR2: SGHTA, FQGNSA. The CDR3: CASSLWAEGAQRVIQYF. The CDR3 DNA reads TGTGCCAGCAGCTTATGGGCCGAGGGGGCGCAACGGGTCATTCAGTACTTC. Full variable domain (remainder filled in from reference TRBV7-2 and TRBJ2-4): GAGVSQSPSNKVTEKGKDVELRCDPISGHTALYWYRQSLGQGLEFLIYFQGNSAPDKSGLPSDRFSAERTGGSVSTLTIQRTQQEDSAVYLCASSLWAEGAQRVIQYFGAGTRLSVL.

This clone was seen a handful of times. This chain links TRBV7-2 with TRBJ1-4; TRBD1 agrees at 7 bases. The CDR3 covers 13 residues. Unmatched junction bases numbered 9, after V lost 5 bases and J lost 12 bases. Germline CDR1 SGHTA, CDR2 FQGNSA. In DNA form, the CDR3 reads TGTGCCAGCAGCCCAGACAGGGCACGAGAACTGTTTTTT. Its translation is CASSPDRARELFF.

J is TRBJ1-1 and V is TRBV6-5; 8 bases fit TRBD1. The CDR3 loop spans 13 amino acids. With 4 bases clipped from V and 8 bases from J, the junction kept 6 bases outside the gene matches. CDR1 is MNHEY, CDR2 SVGAGI, per germline. The CDR3 DNA is TGTGCCAGCAGTTTTAGCACAGGGGGGGAAGCTTTCTTT. This sequence encodes CASSFSTGGEAFF.

The chain has TRBV5-8 and TRBJ2-5; 8 positions match TRBD2. CDR1 is SGHTS and CDR2 is YDEGEE in the germline V gene. CDR3 length equals 16 residues. Unmatched junction bases numbered 14, after V lost 5 bases and J lost 5 bases. For the CDR3, the DNA is TGTGCCAGCAGATTACCGGTTGGCACGGGAGGGGAGACCCAGTACTTC. It yields the protein CASRLPVGTGGETQYF.

This clone has just a few counts. V and J are TRBV19 and TRBJ2-7, with 7 bases aligning to TRBD2. The CDR3 is made up of 14 amino acids. In germline, CDR1 is LNHDA, CDR2 SQIVND (reference sequence). Trimming removed 7 bases from V and 7 bases from J; junction bases left unmatched: 13. This chain's CDR3 is CASTVTGGNGEQYF. In DNA, the CDR3 is TGTGCCAGTACCGTTACGGGAGGCAATGGAGAGCAGTACTTC.

J is TRBJ2-3 and V is TRBV14, with a weak D call TRBD1 (6 bases). From germline, CDR1 is SGHDN and CDR2 FVKESK. This CDR3 comprises 17 residues. V shed 1 base and J shed 5 bases, with 19 bases lying between them. DNA of the CDR3: TGTGCCAGCAGCCAAGTCCGGGGCAGGGGTTTCCAAGATACGCAGTATTTT. This codes for CASSQVRGRGFQDTQYF.

The chain has TRBV7-2 and TRBJ2-5; tentatively, D is TRBD2 (6 bases). The germline gives CDR1 SGHTA, CDR2 FQGNSA. Trimming removed 5 bases from V and 5 bases from J, with 18 bases in between. The CDR3 spans 15 residues. As DNA, the CDR3 is TGTGCCAGCAGCCCTCGGGGCAGGGACTGGGAGACCCAGTACTTC. Translation: CASSPRGRDWETQYF.

This clone was observed many times. This chain connects TRBV19 to TRBJ1-2; a weak D match, TRBD1 (5 bases). Germline CDR1 and CDR2: LNHDA and SQIVND (reference sequence). This CDR3 spans 12 amino acids. The V gene lost 3 bases and the J gene lost 8 bases, with 10 bases spanning the gap. The CDR3 protein is CASSIQGRGYTF. The DNA for the CDR3 is TGTGCCAGTAGTATCCAGGGTCGCGGCTACACCTTC. The whole variable domain, filled in from reference TRBV19 and TRBJ1-2, reads DGGITQSPKYLFRKEGQNVTLSCEQNLNHDAMYWYRQDPGQGLRLIYYSQIVNDFQKGDIAEGYSVSREKKESFPLTVTSAQKNPTAFYLCASSIQGRGYTFGSGTRLTVV.

CDR3 sequence (DNA): TGTGCCAGCAGCTCCGACAGAGGGAACACTGAAGCTTTCTTT. Its translation is CASSSDRGNTEAFF. The chain is built from TRBV7-2 and TRBJ1-1, with D tentatively TRBD1 (5 bases). The V gene's germline CDR1 is SGHTA and CDR2 FQGNSA. The CDR3 has 14 amino acids. V gave up 4 bases and J gave up 1 base, with 10 bases separating them. Full variable domain (rest looked up from reference TRBV7-2 and TRBJ1-1): GAGVSQSPSNKVTEKGKDVELRCDPISGHTALYWYRQSLGQGLEFLIYFQGNSAPDKSGLPSDRFSAERTGGSVSTLTIQRTQQEDSAVYLCASSSDRGNTEAFFGQGTRLTVV.

This clone has only a few counts. The rearrangement links TRBV9 to TRBJ2-6; TRBD1 is a possible D gene (5 bases). V was clipped by 7 bases and J by 0 bases, with 11 bases between them. The CDR3 totals 15 residues. Germline CDR1 SGDLS, CDR2 YYNGEE. This chain's CDR3 is CASSRQSSGANVLTF. CDR3 DNA: TGTGCCAGCTCCCGACAGAGCTCTGGGGCCAACGTCCTGACTTTC.

The gene calls are TRBV27 and TRBJ2-2, with TRBD2 matching 8 bases. V lost 7 bases, J lost 0 bases, and 10 bases stayed unmatched. In germline, CDR1 is MNHEY, CDR2 SMNVEV (reference sequence). The CDR3 runs 17 residues. CDR3 amino acids: CASNGYGAGANTGELFF. CDR3 nucleotides: TGTGCCAGCAACGGGTACGGAGCGGGAGCGAACACCGGGGAGCTGTTTTTT.

This CDR3 reads CASSYHRPIIYTEAFF. CDR3 bases: TGTGCCAGCAGTTACCACAGGCCGATTATTTACACTGAAGCTTTCTTT. The chain links TRBV6-5 to TRBJ1-1; D possibly corresponds to TRBD1 (5 bases). Trimming cost V 2 bases and J 3 bases, with 16 bases left between them. Germline V gene sequence: CDR1 MNHEY, CDR2 SVGAGI. The CDR3 covers 16 residues.